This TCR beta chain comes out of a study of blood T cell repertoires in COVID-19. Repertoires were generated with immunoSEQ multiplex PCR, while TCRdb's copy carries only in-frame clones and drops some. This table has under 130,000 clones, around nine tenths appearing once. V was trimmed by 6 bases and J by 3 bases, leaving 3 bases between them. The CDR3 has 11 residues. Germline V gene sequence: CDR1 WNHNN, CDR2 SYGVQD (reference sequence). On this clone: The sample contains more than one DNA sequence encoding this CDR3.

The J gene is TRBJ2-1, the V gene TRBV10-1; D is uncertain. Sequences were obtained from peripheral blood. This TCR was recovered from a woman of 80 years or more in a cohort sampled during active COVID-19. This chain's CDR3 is CASSLYNEQFF. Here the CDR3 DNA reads TGCGCCAGCAGCCTCTACAATGAGCAGTTCTTC.